Listed here are 5 T cell receptor beta chains from one sample, sequenced in a study of blood T cell repertoires in COVID-19. Measured with immunoSEQ multiplex PCR; TCRdb has only the in-frame clones, and not every one. The sample consists of approximately 160,000 clones, over 80% of them appearing once. Sequenced material: PBMCs or T cells enriched from blood (not recorded which). All receptors derive from a woman in her forties or fifties who had recovered from COVID-19.

This rearrangement joins TRBV4-1 to TRBJ1-2; 9 bases fit TRBD1. V was pared by 0 bases and J by 5 bases, with 1 base of the junction left unmatched. The CDR3 has 14 amino acids. Germline assignment: CDR1 MGHRA and CDR2 YSYEKL. The CDR3: CASSQEQGAYGYTF. CDR3 DNA sequence: TGCGCCAGCAGCCAAGAACAGGGGGCGTATGGCTACACCTTC.

The chain joins TRBV6-5 to TRBJ1-2; D may be TRBD1 (6 bases). The CDR3 extends over 13 amino acids. The germline V and J ends were trimmed by 7 bases and 4 bases, with 13 bases remaining between them. Germline lookup yields CDR1 MNHEY and CDR2 SVGAGI. CDR3 sequence reads: CASTSGAVYGYTF. Written as DNA, the CDR3 is TGTGCCAGCACCTCAGGGGCAGTCTATGGCTACACCTTC.

This sequence joins TRBV7-9 and TRBJ1-1; D remains ambiguous. V was trimmed by 5 bases and J by 1 base, leaving 14 bases between them. The CDR3 is 15 amino acids. CDR1 is SEHNR and CDR2 is FQNEAQ in the germline V gene (reference sequence). CDR3 sequence reads: CASSLTVVRNTEAFF. CDR3 DNA sequence: TGTGCCAGCAGCCTCACAGTTGTCCGGAACACTGAAGCTTTCTTT.

This clone was seen more than once but under ten times. The V call is TRBV28, the J call TRBJ1-6; D call uncertain. The CDR3 extends over 14 amino acids. From germline, CDR1 is MDHEN and CDR2 SYDVKM. Trimming removed 4 bases from V and 14 bases from J, with 18 bases in between. This CDR3 reads CASSWASTRATLHF. CDR3 bases: TGTGCCAGCAGTTGGGCCAGTACTAGGGCCACCCTCCACTTT.

The gene calls are TRBV7-9 and TRBJ1-3; D gene ambiguous. Trimming shortened V by 11 bases and J by 4 bases, and 18 bases separated the two germline ends. Germline V CDR1 and CDR2: SEHNR, FQNEAQ (reference sequence). This CDR3 is 14 amino acids long. The CDR3 loop is CAGSTEAIGNTIYF. The CDR3 coding sequence is TGTGCCGGAAGCACGGAGGCAATAGGAAACACCATATATTTT.